A selection of T cell receptor beta chains follows, all from one sample in a study of cytomegalovirus exposure and HLA in healthy donors. Here immunoSEQ multiplex PCR was the method, and the copy in TCRdb shows in-frame clones only, minus some. The sample includes around 150,000 clones, about 65% seen only once; the top ten take 7% to 7.5%. The sample consisted of PBMCs. These receptors all stem from a middle-aged man in good health and CMV-seropositive. CDR3s leave out the opening cysteine and the closing phenylalanine or tryptophan.

TRBV13	TRBJ1-2	ASSSRDRGLGGYT
TRBV6-5	TRBJ2-7	ASSRGASGGYEQY
TRBV7-3	TRBJ1-6	ASRGNSPLH
TRBV5-4	TRBJ2-5	ASKGQGGGETQY
TRBV5-1	TRBJ2-7	ASSLDLTGGFEQY
TRBV5-6	TRBJ1-1	ASSFWDSTGTEAF
TRBV11-2	TRBJ2-7	ASSLLPTASRYEQY
TRBV27	TRBJ1-1	ASSLYGSTEAF
TRBV5-1	TRBJ2-1	ASSPGLLSYNEQF
TRBV14	TRBJ2-2	ASSQGQNTGELF
TRBV7-2	TRBJ1-2	ASNRQGLLYGYT
TRBV6-5	TRBJ2-1	AAQQGPSYNEQF
TRBV7-9	TRBJ2-3	ASSHGADTQY
TRBV4-2	TRBJ1-2	ATRGTGWDGYT
TRBV7-3	TRBJ2-3	ASSPQPSASTDTQY
TRBV7-9	TRBJ1-1	ASSFGREAF
TRBV5-4	TRBJ2-5	ASSPWRGLQETQY
TRBV7-9	TRBJ1-5	ASSPGQGPPNQPQH
TRBV6-5	TRBJ1-1	ASSQTGGNTEAF
TRBV7-9	TRBJ2-2	ASIRRRDRGANTGELF
TRBV25-1	TRBJ2-1	ASSTTGTGYNEQF
TRBV6-4	TRBJ2-2	ASSDGPLAGGSSNTGELF
TRBV30	TRBJ2-1	AWRNSGYNEQF
TRBV29-1	TRBJ2-5	SVAMRRRGETQY
TRBV4-3	TRBJ2-1	ASSQGPGGVEQF
TRBV18	TRBJ1-4	ASSPGQGNEKLF
TRBV5-1	TRBJ2-1	ASSPPEAKVQF
TRBV19	TRBJ2-4	APTRDLEWAKNIQY
TRBV5-8	TRBJ2-7	ASSLGGTGAGEQY
TRBV4-2	TRBJ1-1	ASSQTDSLNTEAF
TRBV27	TRBJ1-6	ASRLRGNSPLH
TRBV5-4	TRBJ1-4	ASSRDRENEKLF
TRBV2	TRBJ1-1	ASSLDRVEAF
TRBV13	TRBJ1-2	ASSLGQDNYGYT
TRBV21-1	TRBJ2-1	ASTEWCSYNEQF
TRBV10-3	TRBJ2-7	AISESWDRVSYEQY
TRBV7-2	TRBJ2-2	ASTSTGVDGELF